The entry below describes one TCR beta chain. Patients from Seattle were sampled longitudinally, starting during active infection. The record originates from a study of blood T cell repertoires in COVID-19. Overall study context: Sites in the United States, Italy and Spain provided acute and convalescent COVID-19 samples.

Per the germline V gene, CDR1 is MNHEY and CDR2 is SVGAGI. J lost 3 bases, V lost 6 bases, and 6 bases had no gene match. CDR3 length: 14 amino acids. Per the authors' pipeline: From reference gene primer amplification, estimates of nucleated cell counts were derived. Profiled with immunoSEQ multiplex PCR; TCRdb holds only in-frame clones, not every one. That table gives V, J and clone size, and the DNA gave D and trimming. The profile shows a few hundred thousand clones, 90% of them singletons. The chain has TRBV6-5 and TRBJ1-2; 8 bases agree with TRBD1. This clonotype was sampled from a woman aged 55 to 70 with COVID-19, enrolled during active disease. The sequenced material came from peripheral blood. In nucleotides, the CDR3 is TGTGCCAGCAGGGCACAGGGGGTTGACTATGGCTACACCTTC. It codes for CASRAQGVDYGYTF.